Below, 13 T cell receptor beta chains from the same sample are listed, as sequenced in a study of T cells in women clearing cervical HPV infection. The protocol was immunoSEQ multiplex PCR, while the TCRdb copy is restricted to in-frame clones and leaves out a portion. The table lists around 30,000 clones. The specimen was blood buffy coat. The receptors stem from a woman aged 18 to 75 with a cervical HPV16 infection that either progressed to CIN3+ or cleared (not recorded which).

As concerns this clone: The read is 3 residues too short to cover the CDR3 end, so that end is filled in from the germline J gene. V gene TRBV5-1 combines with J gene TRBJ2-2; weak D call: TRBD1 (6 bases). The germline CDR1 and CDR2 sequences are SGHRS and YFSETQ. Trimming left V 2 bases short and J 6 bases short, with 14 bases between. The CDR3 consists of 15 residues. CDR3 loop: CASSFVTGNSGELFF. The CDR3 DNA, read in part, is TGCGCCAGCAGCTTTGTGACAGGAAATTCCGGGGAG. Based on the CDR3 plus reference TRBV5-1 and TRBJ2-2, the full variable domain is KAGVTQTPRYLIKTRGQQVTLSCSPISGHRSVSWYQQTPGQGLQFLFEYFSETQRNKGNFPGRFSGRQFSNSRSEMNVSTLELGDSALYLCASSFVTGNSGELFFGEGSRLTVL.

Comment on this clone: The read halts 3 residues ahead of the CDR3 end, with the missing end drawn from the germline J gene. The J gene is TRBJ1-5, the V gene TRBV2, with D possibly matching TRBD1 (5 bases). Looked up from germline, CDR1 is SNHLY and CDR2 is FYNNEI. Between the trimmed V and J ends, which lost 4 bases and 5 bases, there was a span of 9 bases. The CDR3 has 13 amino acids. The sequenced part of the CDR3 DNA is TGTGCCAGCAGTGGTGACAGAGATCAGCCC. Its translation is CASSGDRDQP. The whole CDR3 region reads CASSGDRDQPQHF.

On this clone itself: The read terminates 3 residues before the CDR3 end, so the remaining end is supplied by the germline J gene. This rearrangement joins TRBV20-1 to TRBJ2-1; D tentatively reads TRBD1 or TRBD2 (5 bases each). The V gene's germline CDR1 is DFQATT and CDR2 SNEGSKA (reference sequence). The CDR3 consists of 13 residues. Trimming shortened V by 5 bases and J by 4 bases, and 12 bases separated the two germline ends. The CDR3 loop is CSAYDRGYNEQFF. The covered CDR3 bases are TGCAGTGCTTATGACAGAGGGTACAATGAG.

The CDR3 bases that were read are TGTGCCTGGAGGGGACAGGGCTACGAG. Amino acid sequence: CAWRGQGYE. The CDR3 as a whole reads CAWRGQGYEQYF. V gene TRBV30 combines with J gene TRBJ2-7, with 9 bases aligning to TRBD1. The DNA ends 3 residues before the CDR3 does, and the rest of the CDR3 is filled in from the germline J gene. Germline V gene sequence: CDR1 GTSNPN, CDR2 SVGIG (reference sequence). This CDR3 has 12 amino acids. Losses at the gene ends were 3 bases for V and 3 bases for J; bases not matched to a gene: 0.

A word on this clone: Sequencing ends 3 residues short of the CDR3 end; the germline J gene provides the rest. The chain uses TRBV14 and TRBJ1-1; 7 bases are a match to TRBD1. The ends lost 3 bases at V and 6 bases at J; junction bases unmatched: 7. This CDR3 region has 14 residues. The germline CDR1 and CDR2 sequences are SGHDN and FVKESK. The part of the CDR3 DNA that was read is TGTGCCAGCAGCCAGGGTGACAGGGCGGCTGAA. It encodes CASSQGDRAAE. The whole CDR3 region reads CASSQGDRAAEAFF.

As regards this clone: The CDR3 goes on 3 residues after the read ends, and that part is filled in from the germline J gene. The chain combines TRBV29-1 with TRBJ1-1; D might be TRBD1 (5 bases). The V gene's germline CDR1 is SQVTM and CDR2 ANQGSEA. The CDR3 is made up of 13 amino acids. V lost 6 bases, J lost 0 bases, and 11 bases lay in between. The DNA read from the CDR3 is TGCAGCGTCCGACAGCTTATGAACACTGAA. It yields the protein CSVRQLMNTE. The whole CDR3 sequence reads CSVRQLMNTEAFF.

Concerning this clone itself: The read halts 3 residues ahead of the CDR3 end, with the missing end drawn from the germline J gene. The rearrangement joins TRBV10-1 to TRBJ2-1; 9 bases align to TRBD1. The J segment lost 0 bases and the V segment lost 5 bases, leaving 2 bases of the junction unmatched. The CDR3 contains 15 residues. Looked up from germline, CDR1 is WNHNN and CDR2 is SYGVQD (reference sequence). The CDR3 DNA, read in part, is TGCGCCAGCAGTTCGGACAGGGGCTCCTACAATGAG. The encoded protein is CASSSDRGSYNE. The full CDR3 protein is CASSSDRGSYNEQFF.

Points on this clone: The read finishes 3 residues shy of the CDR3 end, and the germline J gene is used to complete it. The chain employs TRBV20-1 and TRBJ2-7, with D perhaps matching TRBD1 (6 bases). There are 12 residues in the CDR3. CDR1 and CDR2 from the germline V gene are DFQATT and SNEGSKA (reference sequence). Trimming left V 3 bases short and J 6 bases short, with 12 bases between. The sequenced CDR3 bases are TGCAGTGCTAGTAGGGGGACGGGCGAG. Its protein is CSASRGTGE. The whole CDR3 region reads CSASRGTGEQYF.

Worth noting for this clone: The CDR3 end is not reached by the read, which stops 3 residues before it; the germline J gene fills it in. This sequence joins TRBV18 and TRBJ2-1, with 10 nucleotides matching TRBD2. Germline CDR1 KGHSH, CDR2 LQKENI. Germline trimming cut 6 bases from V and 4 bases from J; bases unmatched to any gene: 6. The CDR3 has 15 residues. The DNA read from the CDR3 is TGTGCCAGCTCCCGGACTAGCGGCTATTACAATGAG. Protein: CASSRTSGYYNE. The full-length CDR3 reads as CASSRTSGYYNEQFF.

Concerning this clone: The CDR3 extends 3 residues past the end of the read, so its final part is completed from the germline J gene. The chain combines TRBV19 with TRBJ1-5; tentatively, D is TRBD1 (5 bases). Trimming removed 6 bases at V and 8 bases at J, with 17 bases between. CDR1 is LNHDA, CDR2 SQIVND, per germline (reference sequence). The CDR3 consists of 14 residues. The covered CDR3 bases are TGTGCCAGTAGAGAAGGAACAGGCCCGAAGCCC. This translates into CASREGTGPKP. The complete CDR3 sequence is CASREGTGPKPQHF.

Concerning this clone: Read data end 3 residues before the CDR3 end; the end is taken from the germline J gene. V is TRBV14 and J is TRBJ2-1; 7 bases line up with TRBD1. The J segment lost 1 base and the V segment lost 3 bases, leaving 3 bases of the junction unmatched. Germline CDR1 and CDR2: SGHDN and FVKESK. The CDR3 consists of 15 residues. CDR3 sequence: CASSQLTGSYNEQFF. The DNA read from the CDR3 is TGTGCCAGCAGCCAGTTGACAGGGTCCTACAATGAG.

The chain's CDR3 is CASSPGLLQETQYF. The CDR3 bases that were read are TGTGCCAGCAGCCCTGGACTACTCCAAGAGACC. The chain couples TRBV12-3 or TRBV12-4 to TRBJ2-5; tentatively, D is TRBD2 (6 bases). Read sequence stops 3 residues before the CDR3 end, and the germline J gene provides the missing end. This CDR3 contains 14 residues. Trimming left V 6 bases short and J 1 base short, with 12 bases between.

Notes on this clone: The CDR3 end lies 3 residues beyond the end of the read and is filled in from the germline J gene. The gene calls are TRBV18 and TRBJ1-5, with TRBD1 as a possible D gene (6 bases). Between the trimmed V and J ends, which lost 6 bases and 3 bases, there was a span of 9 bases. CDR3 size: 13 residues. Looked up from germline, CDR1 is KGHSH and CDR2 is LQKENI. The CDR3 sequence: CASSGGTNQPQHF. The DNA read from the CDR3 is TGTGCCAGCTCTGGGGGCACCAATCAGCCC.